Below are 28 T cell receptor beta chains sequenced from a single sample in a study of OX40 agonist ivuxolimab in advanced cancers. Clones were sequenced by immunoSEQ multiplex PCR, and TCRdb holds only the in-frame ones, with some missing. Altogether 20,000 or so clones are present, roughly 84% being singletons, with the ten largest covering 35% to 40%. The sample was CD4+ or CD8+ T cells sorted from blood, taken in a trial of the OX40 agonist ivuxolimab. The receptors were gathered from an adult with an advanced solid tumor such as melanoma, head and neck, liver or kidney cancer.

The chain links TRBV7-2 to TRBJ2-7; D is unclear. V dropped 0 bases and J dropped 6 bases, with 12 bases sitting between them. The V gene's germline CDR1 is SGHTA and CDR2 FQGNSA. CDR3 length: 14 residues. The CDR3 region is CASSLAIWEREQYF. Here the CDR3 DNA reads TGTGCCAGCAGCTTAGCTATCTGGGAACGCGAGCAGTACTTC. Variable domain in full (rest from reference TRBV7-2 and TRBJ2-7): GAGVSQSPSNKVTEKGKDVELRCDPISGHTALYWYRQSLGQGLEFLIYFQGNSAPDKSGLPSDRFSAERTGGSVSTLTIQRTQQEDSAVYLCASSLAIWEREQYFGPGTRLTVT.

This clone was recorded once. V and J are TRBV4-1 and TRBJ1-4; a possible D gene is TRBD1 (6 bases). V was pared by 1 base and J by 8 bases, with 8 bases between. Germline V gene sequence: CDR1 MGHRA, CDR2 YSYEKL. CDR3 length: 13 residues. CDR3 loop: CASSQADREKLFF. DNA for the CDR3: TGCGCCAGCAGCCAAGCAGACAGGGAAAAACTGTTTTTT.

This sequence joins TRBV5-1 and TRBJ2-2; no firm D call. Trimming took off 6 bases at V and 7 bases at J, with 7 bases between the two ends. This CDR3 has 11 amino acids. In germline, CDR1 is SGHRS, CDR2 YFSETQ. Here the CDR3 reads CASILIGELFF. In DNA form, the CDR3 reads TGCGCCAGCATCCTGATCGGGGAGCTGTTTTTT. Full variable domain (remainder filled in from reference TRBV5-1 and TRBJ2-2): KAGVTQTPRYLIKTRGQQVTLSCSPISGHRSVSWYQQTPGQGLQFLFEYFSETQRNKGNFPGRFSGRQFSNSRSEMNVSTLELGDSALYLCASILIGELFFGEGSRLTVL.

The rearrangement joins TRBV11-2 to TRBJ2-7; D tentatively reads TRBD1 or TRBD2 (6 bases each). CDR3 length: 17 amino acids. CDR1 and CDR2 (germline): SGHAT, FQNNGV. The germline V and J ends were trimmed by 7 bases and 2 bases, with 24 bases remaining between them. The CDR3 nucleotides are TGTGCCAGCACCATACTTCCCCTGCGGGACAACACCTACGAGCAGTACTTC. It codes for CASTILPLRDNTYEQYF.

The chain uses TRBV11-3 and TRBJ2-1, with 7 bases identical to TRBD2. Germline-derived CDR1 and CDR2 are SGHNT and YENEEA. The length of the CDR3 is 16 residues. V shed 5 bases, J shed 8 bases, and the junction held 15 bases outside the gene matches. The CDR3 DNA is TGTGCCAGCAGCCCACGCCTAGCGGCCAGTCGGCATGAGCAGTTCTTC. Translating it yields CASSPRLAASRHEQFF.

The chain has TRBV19 and TRBJ2-5, with unresolved D. This CDR3 has 10 residues. Between the trimmed V and J ends, which lost 7 bases and 5 bases, there was a span of 5 bases. From germline, CDR1 is LNHDA and CDR2 SQIVND (reference sequence). CDR3 DNA sequence: TGTGCCAGTAATAGGGAGACCCAGTACTTC. Encoded protein: CASNRETQYF.

A remark on this clone: Other DNA sequences in this specimen translate into the identical CDR3. The V call is TRBV4-1, the J call TRBJ1-2, with unresolved D. Germline CDR1 reads MGHRA; CDR2 reads YSYEKL. This CDR3 has 11 residues. Trimming took off 0 bases at V and 5 bases at J, with 1 base between the two ends. DNA for the CDR3: TGCGCCAGCAGCCAAGATTATGGCTACACCTTC. Translated, it gives CASSQDYGYTF.

The chain recombines TRBV11-2 with TRBJ2-3; no definite D call. Germline V gene sequence: CDR1 SGHAT, CDR2 FQNNGV. V was shortened by 5 bases and J by 6 bases, with 9 bases between the two germline ends. The CDR3 consists of 12 residues. CDR3 DNA: TGTGCCAGCAGCCCCAAGGTTGATACGCAGTATTTT. Its protein is CASSPKVDTQYF.

The rearrangement uses TRBV19 and TRBJ2-5; D might be TRBD2 (5 bases). The V and J ends lost 2 bases and 5 bases respectively, with 12 bases between them. CDR1 and CDR2 from the germline V gene are LNHDA and SQIVND (reference sequence). There are 14 residues in the CDR3. CDR3 amino acids: CASSIWLAGETQYF. The CDR3 bases are TGTGCCAGTAGTATATGGCTAGCTGGTGAGACCCAGTACTTC.

This chain links TRBV15 with TRBJ1-6, with D uncertain. CDR1 and CDR2 (germline): LNHNV, YYDKDF (reference sequence). The CDR3 runs 14 residues. Trimming removed 2 bases from V and 8 bases from J, with 10 bases in between. In DNA form, the CDR3 reads TGTGCCACCAGCAGACAGTCGGATTATTCACCCCTCCACTTT. Its protein product is CATSRQSDYSPLHF.

This rearrangement joins TRBV9 to TRBJ1-1, with D possibly TRBD1 on 5 matching bases. Per germline, CDR1 SGDLS and CDR2 YYNGEE. Trimming stripped 2 bases from V and 4 bases from J, with 18 bases between. This CDR3 has 16 amino acids. The CDR3 loop reads CASSVFLGGVGTEAFF. CDR3 coding DNA: TGTGCCAGCAGCGTCTTCCTGGGGGGAGTGGGCACTGAAGCTTTCTTT.

This chain links TRBV5-6 with TRBJ2-1; no clear D gene. CDR3 length: 14 residues. The germline V gene encodes CDR1 SGHDT and CDR2 YYEEEE. V lost 6 bases, J lost 0 bases, and 10 bases lay in between. CDR3 residues: CASTPGVSYNEQFF. CDR3 DNA: TGTGCCAGCACCCCTGGGGTCTCCTACAATGAGCAGTTCTTC. The complete variable domain, with remaining parts taken from reference TRBV5-6 and TRBJ2-1, reads DAGVTQSPTHLIKTRGQQVTLRCSPKSGHDTVSWYQQALGQGPQFIFQYYEEEERQRGNFPDRFSGHQFPNYSSELNVNALLLGDSALYLCASTPGVSYNEQFFGPGTRLTVL.

V is TRBV7-9 and J is TRBJ1-3; D may be TRBD1 (5 bases). V was shortened by 4 bases and J by 0 bases, with 13 bases between the two germline ends. This CDR3 region has 16 residues. CDR1 is SEHNR, CDR2 FQNEAQ, per germline (reference sequence). The CDR3 DNA reads TGTGCCAGCAGCTCCTCTACAGGAGCCTCTGGAAACACCATATATTTT. It codes for CASSSSTGASGNTIYF.

The V and J genes are TRBV10-3 and TRBJ2-7; 7 positions agree with TRBD2. Germline V gene data show CDR1 as ENHRY and CDR2 as SYGVKD. Germline trimming cut 10 bases from V and 2 bases from J; bases unmatched to any gene: 8. The CDR3 consists of 13 residues. CDR3 in amino acids: CATKGLTPYEQYF. The CDR3 nucleotides are TGTGCCACGAAGGGACTAACCCCCTACGAGCAGTACTTC.

This chain connects TRBV7-9 to TRBJ1-1; 10 nucleotides align to TRBD1. J gave up 2 bases and V 5 bases, and 11 bases lay outside the gene matches. Germline V CDR1 and CDR2: SEHNR, FQNEAQ (reference sequence). The CDR3 has 17 amino acids. The CDR3 DNA is TGTGCCAGCAGCCCTTGGGACAGGGGAGGTGCCAACACTGAAGCTTTCTTT. It is translated as CASSPWDRGGANTEAFF.

V gene TRBV28 combines with J gene TRBJ1-1, with 7 bases that match TRBD1. The CDR3 contains 11 residues. Germline lookup yields CDR1 MDHEN and CDR2 SYDVKM. With V trimmed by 3 bases and J by 9 bases, 1 base remained unmatched. CDR3 sequence: CASSLDRKAFF. As DNA, the CDR3 is TGTGCCAGCAGTTTGGACAGGAAAGCTTTCTTT.

V usage is TRBV27 and J usage is TRBJ1-5; 9 positions agree with TRBD1. The CDR3 runs 12 residues. Trimming removed 11 bases from V and 7 bases from J; junction bases left unmatched: 6. Germline V gene lookup returns CDR1 MNHEY and CDR2 SMNVEV (reference sequence). The CDR3 sequence: CACGQGWQPQHF. CDR3 nucleotides: TGTGCCTGCGGACAGGGGTGGCAGCCCCAGCATTTT.

The chain is built from TRBV6-1 and TRBJ1-2; 8 bases agree with TRBD1. V shed 11 bases, J shed 3 bases, and the junction held 2 bases outside the gene matches. This CDR3 region has 11 residues. The V gene's germline CDR1 is MNHNS and CDR2 SASEGT. The CDR3 DNA reads TGTGCCGGGGGACAGGACTATGGCTACACCTTC. Translated, it gives CAGGQDYGYTF.

The gene calls are TRBV27 and TRBJ2-5; a weak D match, TRBD1 (6 bases). The V end was cut by 5 bases, the J end by 2 bases, with 21 bases between. The CDR3 length is 17 residues. Germline values: CDR1 MNHEY, CDR2 SMNVEV (reference sequence). The DNA of the CDR3 is TGTGCCAGCAGTGAAATTCGTACAGGGCTTTCTCAAGAGACCCAGTACTTC. Its translation is CASSEIRTGLSQETQYF.

The rearrangement links TRBV6-4 to TRBJ1-4; D is possibly TRBD1 (5 bases). CDR3 size: 15 residues. V gave up 8 bases and J gave up 8 bases, with 21 bases separating them. Germline values: CDR1 MRHNA, CDR2 SNTAGT. The CDR3 coding sequence is TGTGCCAGCCGCAAAGGAAGGGGAGTGAGCGAAAAACTGTTTTTT. Translating gives CASRKGRGVSEKLFF.

V is TRBV2 and J is TRBJ2-3; 8 nucleotides align to TRBD1. Germline V gives CDR1 SNHLY, CDR2 FYNNEI. With 3 bases clipped from V and 4 bases from J, the junction kept 6 bases outside the gene matches. The CDR3 consists of 15 residues. Here the CDR3 DNA reads TGTGCCAGCAGTGAGGGAGACAGGGGATCAGATACGCAGTATTTT. Its translation is CASSEGDRGSDTQYF.

This rearrangement joins TRBV19 to TRBJ2-1; D remains unclear. CDR1 is LNHDA and CDR2 is SQIVND in the germline V gene (reference sequence). The CDR3 has 13 amino acids. V was trimmed by 8 bases and J by 0 bases, leaving 8 bases between them. The chain's CDR3 is CASGPSSYNEQFF. In DNA, the CDR3 is TGTGCCAGTGGCCCGAGCTCCTACAATGAGCAGTTCTTC. Full variable domain (rest looked up from reference TRBV19 and TRBJ2-1): DGGITQSPKYLFRKEGQNVTLSCEQNLNHDAMYWYRQDPGQGLRLIYYSQIVNDFQKGDIAEGYSVSREKKESFPLTVTSAQKNPTAFYLCASGPSSYNEQFFGPGTRLTVL.

The CDR3 region has the DNA TGTGCCAGCAGTTTAGGGGAATCCTACGAGCAGTACTTC. It yields the protein CASSLGESYEQYF. The chain combines TRBV27 with TRBJ2-7; the D is unclear. The CDR3 extends over 13 amino acids. CDR1 MNHEY and CDR2 SMNVEV come from the germline V gene (reference sequence). The V and J ends lost 2 bases and 1 base respectively, with 6 bases between them.

The chain uses TRBV5-5 and TRBJ2-5; possibly TRBD1 for D (6 bases). The CDR3 loop spans 13 amino acids. Germline lookup yields CDR1 SGHKS and CDR2 YYEKEE (reference sequence). V lost 4 bases and J 4 bases, leaving 11 bases between the germline ends. Written as DNA, the CDR3 is TGTGCCAGCAGCCCTGTCAGGGGAGAGACCCAGTACTTC. Amino acids: CASSPVRGETQYF.

The chain couples TRBV19 to TRBJ1-5; no clear D gene. The ends were cut back, 5 bases at V and 0 bases at J, with 11 bases in the middle. The CDR3 spans 15 residues. Germline CDR1 reads LNHDA; CDR2 reads SQIVND (reference sequence). The DNA of the CDR3 is TGTGCCAGTAGTCTAGGTCCCTATAGCAATCAGCCCCAGCATTTT. This encodes CASSLGPYSNQPQHF.

The rearrangement uses TRBV19 and TRBJ2-3, with D perhaps matching TRBD2 (5 bases). Germline V gives CDR1 LNHDA, CDR2 SQIVND (reference sequence). With 0 bases removed from V and 6 bases from J, the gap between germline ends came to 13 bases. The length of the CDR3 is 15 residues. CDR3 in amino acids: CASSIEPGVGDTQYF. The CDR3 DNA sequence: TGTGCCAGTAGTATAGAGCCCGGGGTAGGGGATACGCAGTATTTT.

The J gene is TRBJ1-1, the V gene TRBV7-9; perhaps TRBD1 as D (5 bases). V was clipped by 3 bases and J by 0 bases, with 11 bases between them. The germline V gene encodes CDR1 SEHNR and CDR2 FQNEAQ (reference sequence). This CDR3 has 15 residues. CDR3 sequence: CASSFSGGLNTEAFF. The CDR3 nucleotides are TGTGCCAGCAGCTTCTCGGGGGGTCTGAACACTGAAGCTTTCTTT.

This chain joins TRBV5-6 and TRBJ2-1; D perhaps matches TRBD2 (6 bases). The V end was cut by 1 base, the J end by 4 bases, with 12 bases between. In germline, CDR1 is SGHDT, CDR2 YYEEEE. The CDR3 covers 15 residues. CDR3 DNA sequence: TGTGCCAGCAGCTTGAACGGGGGTGATTACAATGAGCAGTTCTTC. Its protein product is CASSLNGGDYNEQFF. The full variable domain, its missing parts supplied by reference TRBV5-6 and TRBJ2-1, is DAGVTQSPTHLIKTRGQQVTLRCSPKSGHDTVSWYQQALGQGPQFIFQYYEEEERQRGNFPDRFSGHQFPNYSSELNVNALLLGDSALYLCASSLNGGDYNEQFFGPGTRLTVL.